This TCR beta chain emerged from a study of control samples from healthy donors and cancer patients. There are a few counts of this clone. V was pared by 0 bases and J by 3 bases, with 15 bases of the junction left unmatched. The germline V gene has CDR1 SGHRS and CDR2 YFSETQ. The CDR3 length is 19 residues. Sequencing used immunoSEQ multiplex PCR; TCRdb keeps in-frame clones, though not all of them. The sample yields 260,000 or so clones, roughly 82% seen once. The sample taken for sequencing was PBMCs. This receptor was identified in a woman aged 55-75 years with lung cancer. The V and J genes are TRBV5-1 and TRBJ2-4; 7 bases are a match to TRBD1. The CDR3 nucleotides are TGCGCCAGCAGCTTGGCCGCGGACAGGTTTGTCGCCAACAAAAACATTCAGTACTTC. This codes for CASSLAADRFVANKNIQYF.